The present TCR beta chain was sequenced within a study of blood T cells in healthy people across ages (dated by TCRdb to about 2015). In terms of the full investigation: In model experiments, template switching captured about one uniquely barcoded TCR beta cDNA molecule for every two T cells. Age-related changes in TCR beta repertoire diversity were measured in the study by deep sequencing normalized with unique cDNA molecular identifiers. Four age groups were formed from the donors: young (average about 16 years), middle-aged (roughly 38), aged (about 62) and long-lived (more than 75). Donors of different ages were randomly distributed across sequencing lanes to avoid experimental bias. For two donors (one aged 18 to 30 and one aged 80 or older), the study analyzed two additional independent replicas of 1 million unique cDNA reads from the same blood draw.

The library was produced with 5' RACE. This sample was sequenced with an Illumina HiSeq 2500. A second 7 to 11 cycle PCR used a sample-barcoded 5' primer and a J-beta primer mix. A template-switch 5' adaptor carrying 12 random nucleotides introduced a unique molecular identifier onto each TCR beta cDNA molecule. Each sample yielded at least 2.5 million CDR3-containing paired-end reads. All of the RNA was converted into first-strand cDNA using the Mint cDNA synthesis kit, with a TRBC-specific oligonucleotide serving as the primer. All cDNA was treated with uracil-DNA glycosylase and then went through a first 18-cycle PCR with the universal primers M1SS and BC2_uni_R. On the authors' methods: Each sample was normalized by randomly selecting 1 million high-quality reads, each carrying a distinct molecular identifier. Reads with shared molecular identifiers were discarded instead of being binned into consensus sequences. CDR3 identification, clonotype clustering and error correction used MiTCR with a Q25 quality threshold and the strictest error-elimination algorithm. A nonparametric unseen species model with Euler transformation was used to estimate lower-bound total TCR beta diversity. TCRdb ran its own pipeline on the public reads, namely fastp trimming at Q25 and MiXCR clone calling, and kept in-frame beta chains. Each entry is one CDR3 protein sequence, shown with its most common DNA and genes. V and J calls and clone size were set by TCRdb, not the authors. This sample gives 650,000 to 1,000,000 distinct CDR3 sequences in total; around 36% of them show up just once. Approximately 13% of the sample is in the top ten clones.

From V the trimming removes 2 bases and from J it removes 4 bases, while the gene matches leave 11 bases of the junction unaccounted for. CDR1 and CDR2 (DFQATT, SNEGSKA) derive from the germline V gene (reference sequence). The CDR3 runs 17 amino acids, cysteine and phenylalanine included. The CDR3 DNA has 51 bases and is translated from base 1. The full study reports these points: As age increased, observed TCR beta diversity per million T cells dropped in a roughly linear way, and a significant reduction was already evident by age 40. Because the CMV infection status of the donors was unknown, age-related changes in expanded clonotypes may potentially have been confounded. There was a strong correlation between observed TCR beta diversity and the percentage of naive T cells measured by flow cytometry. Compared with the aged group, the long-lived group had more naive CD4+ T cells, fewer expanded clones and increased TCR diversity, a pattern suggesting age selection. Since profiling was done on bulk unsorted PBMCs, naive and antigen-experienced compartments could not be conclusively compared. Total diversity estimates from one million sequenced T cells were considered lower bounds and underestimates.

This clonotype was seen a handful of times. The antigen it recognizes is unknown. Base qualities are not provided; no much larger clone lies one nucleotide away. Systemically healthy Caucasian individuals from Russia, around 39 in total and aged roughly 6 to 95 years, were included as donors. Each donor gave 9.5 to 10 milliliters of peripheral blood, drawn into EDTA-treated Vacutainer tubes. PBMCs were isolated by Ficoll-Paque density-gradient centrifugation, with at least 6 million obtained per sample. Trizol reagent was used to extract total RNA from the PBMCs, yielding at least 5.5 micrograms per sample. Naive CD45RAhigh/CD27high T cell percentages were measured by flow cytometry on a PBMC aliquot from every donor.

In this chain, TRBV20-1 is recombined with TRBJ2-1; TRBD2 agrees with 10 junctional bases. The source of this sequence is a man younger than 35 in good health. The sequencing sample was made of blood. The CDR3 loop reads CSARSSGGGRSYNEQFF. The base sequence is TGCAGTGCTAGATCCAGCGGGGGGGGCCGGAGTTACAATGAGCAGTTCTTC.